Listed below are T cell receptor beta chains from one sample, sequenced in a study of early T cells in non-severe SARS-CoV-2 infection. TCRdb analysed the 5' RACE reads with MiXCR anew, one entry per CDR3 protein. The repertoire consists of roughly 90,000 distinct CDR3 sequences, with around 15% occurring once and the leading ten covering around 0.58%. The sequencing input was whole blood. The receptors here all came from an adult who was a healthcare worker with PCR-confirmed SARS-CoV-2 infection or an uninfected control (not recorded which). The CDR3 runs from the conserved cysteine through the conserved F or W. D genes are given only for firm matches. Size is stated for part of the rows, as once, few or many counts, or as a class when the clone is expanded.

v_call	j_call	d_call	cdr3_length	clone_size	cdr3_nt	cdr3_aa
TRBV21-1	TRBJ1-5	-	16	-	TGTGCCAGCAGCAACCGGGACAGGGGTTTGGCTCAGCCCCAGCATTTT	CASSNRDRGLAQPQHF
TRBV28	TRBJ2-1	-	12	-	TGTGCCAGCAGTTCCCTTTACAATGAGCAGTTCTTC	CASSSLYNEQFF
TRBV20-1	TRBJ1-5	TRBD1	16	few	TGCAGTGCTAGAGAGGAGGGGGCGTTCGGCAATCAGCCCCAGCATTTT	CSAREEGAFGNQPQHF
TRBV18	TRBJ1-4	-	13	-	TGTGCCAGCTCACCAGGGGACGGTGAAAAACTGTTTTTT	CASSPGDGEKLFF
TRBV5-1	TRBJ1-1	TRBD1	14	-	TGCGCCAGCAGCTCAGGACAGGGGGTCCCTGAAGCTTTCTTT	CASSSGQGVPEAFF
TRBV9	TRBJ1-3	-	16	-	TGTGCCAGCAGCGTAGGCCAGGTGAACTCTGGAAACACCATATATTTT	CASSVGQVNSGNTIYF
TRBV3-1	TRBJ2-3	TRBD1	17	-	TGTGCCAGCAGCATACACTTAGGGACAGGGGGAGGAGATACGCAGTATTTT	CASSIHLGTGGGDTQYF
TRBV5-4	TRBJ2-5	-	15	-	TGTGCCAGCAGCCTGCAATCGGGATCTCAAGAGACCCGGTACTTC	CASSLQSGSQETRYF
TRBV19	TRBJ2-5	TRBD1	14	-	TGTGCCAGTACCAGGACAGGGGCCACGGAGACCCAGTACTTC	CASTRTGATETQYF
TRBV7-2	TRBJ2-5	-	15	once	TGTGCCAGCAGGGCCGACGGGGCCCGGTGGGAGACCCAGTACTTC	CASRADGARWETQYF
TRBV6-1	TRBJ2-5	-	12	few	TGTGCCAGCAGCGGCTTGCAAGAGACCCAGTACTTC	CASSGLQETQYF
TRBV5-4	TRBJ1-4	-	15	-	TGTGCCAGCAGCCACCGGACAGACAAAGATGAAAAACTGTTTTTT	CASSHRTDKDEKLFF
TRBV30	TRBJ1-1	-	13	many	TGTGCCTGGAGTGTTACTAGGAACACTGAAGCTTTCTTT	CAWSVTRNTEAFF
TRBV20-1	TRBJ2-3	TRBD2	14	-	TGCAGTGCTGCCGGCGGGGGTACCACAGATACGCAGTATTTT	CSAAGGGTTDTQYF
TRBV25-1	TRBJ2-1	TRBD1	14	-	TGTGCCAGCAGTGTAGGACAGGGGGCCAATGAGCAGTTCTTC	CASSVGQGANEQFF
TRBV27	TRBJ1-1	-	14	few	TGTGCCAGCAGTTTCACTGTCGGGAACACTGAAGCTTTCTTT	CASSFTVGNTEAFF
TRBV18	TRBJ2-5	TRBD1	14	-	TGTGCCAGCTCACGATGGACAGGGAAAGAGACCCAGTACTTC	CASSRWTGKETQYF
TRBV18	TRBJ1-1	-	16	once	TGTGCCAGCTCACCAACTGACGTAAGGATCAACACTGAAGCTTTCTTT	CASSPTDVRINTEAFF
TRBV29-1	TRBJ1-3	-	13	few	TGCAGCGTTGTCCTCCCCCCTGGAAACACCATATATTTT	CSVVLPPGNTIYF
TRBV29-1	TRBJ2-3	TRBD2	16	few	TGCAGCGCACTTAAAGGGACTAGCGGGGGGACAGATACGCAGTATTTT	CSALKGTSGGTDTQYF
TRBV6-1	TRBJ1-5	TRBD1	13	-	TGTGCCAGCAAGGGGGCTAGCAATCAGCCCCAGCATTTT	CASKGASNQPQHF
TRBV11-2	TRBJ1-2	TRBD1	15	few	TGTGCCAGCACCCCACAGGGGGGGATAATCTATGGCTACACCTTC	CASTPQGGIIYGYTF
TRBV29-1	TRBJ2-2	-	13	many	TGCAGCGTCAGACGGTCGAACACCGGGGAGCTGTTTTTT	CSVRRSNTGELFF
TRBV28	TRBJ2-3	TRBD2	13	many	TGTGCCAGCATCAGACCGGGGGGAGATACGCAGTATTTT	CASIRPGGDTQYF
TRBV3-1	TRBJ2-3	-	12	many	TGTGCCAGCACACACAAGTCCGGCACGCAGTATTTT	CASTHKSGTQYF
TRBV11-3	TRBJ2-2	-	14	-	TGTGCCAGCAGCTTATATGCGAACACCGGGGAGCTGTTTTTT	CASSLYANTGELFF
TRBV20-1	TRBJ2-1	TRBD2	15	many	TGCAGTGCTAGCGTAACGTCTAGCGGGCGGAATGAGCAGTTCTTC	CSASVTSSGRNEQFF
TRBV29-1	TRBJ2-1	-	13	-	TGCAGCGTAGGAAGGGGGGCAAACAATGAGCAGTTCTTC	CSVGRGANNEQFF
TRBV7-8	TRBJ1-4	-	15	many	TGTGCCAGCAGCCTCGACGGGGCAACTAATGAAAAACTGTTTTTT	CASSLDGATNEKLFF
TRBV5-6	TRBJ1-1	-	13	many	TGTGCCAGCAGCTTGGTCGTGGGGACTGAAGCTTTCTTT	CASSLVVGTEAFF
TRBV7-9	TRBJ1-6	-	13	many	TGTGCCAGCAGCAGGTTTGAGAATTCACCCCTCCACTTT	CASSRFENSPLHF
TRBV5-5	TRBJ2-1	-	15	-	TGTGCCAGCAGCCCGAGCTTATTTAGAGACAATGAGCAGTTCTTC	CASSPSLFRDNEQFF
TRBV5-1	TRBJ2-3	-	15	-	TGCGCCAGCAGCTTGGACGGGATAGGGACAGATACGCAGTATTTT	CASSLDGIGTDTQYF
TRBV5-1	TRBJ2-5	TRBD2	14	-	TGCGCCAGCTGTCCTAGCGGGGGACAAGAGACCCAGTACTTC	CASCPSGGQETQYF
TRBV20-1	TRBJ1-1	-	13	few	TGCAGTGCTAGAGGCTTGAGAAACACTGAAGCTTTCTTT	CSARGLRNTEAFF
TRBV4-2	TRBJ1-5	TRBD1	16	-	TGTGCCAGCAGCCAGACCGGGACAGGGTCGAGGGAGCCCCAGCATTTT	CASSQTGTGSREPQHF
TRBV7-3	TRBJ2-2	TRBD1	14	-	TGTGCCAGCAGACGGGACAGGGGAGCCGGGGAGCTGTTTTTT	CASRRDRGAGELFF
TRBV5-1	TRBJ2-1	-	17	many	TGCGCCAGCAGCTTGGGGGCTAGCTCCAGGTCCTACAATGAGCAGTTCTTC	CASSLGASSRSYNEQFF